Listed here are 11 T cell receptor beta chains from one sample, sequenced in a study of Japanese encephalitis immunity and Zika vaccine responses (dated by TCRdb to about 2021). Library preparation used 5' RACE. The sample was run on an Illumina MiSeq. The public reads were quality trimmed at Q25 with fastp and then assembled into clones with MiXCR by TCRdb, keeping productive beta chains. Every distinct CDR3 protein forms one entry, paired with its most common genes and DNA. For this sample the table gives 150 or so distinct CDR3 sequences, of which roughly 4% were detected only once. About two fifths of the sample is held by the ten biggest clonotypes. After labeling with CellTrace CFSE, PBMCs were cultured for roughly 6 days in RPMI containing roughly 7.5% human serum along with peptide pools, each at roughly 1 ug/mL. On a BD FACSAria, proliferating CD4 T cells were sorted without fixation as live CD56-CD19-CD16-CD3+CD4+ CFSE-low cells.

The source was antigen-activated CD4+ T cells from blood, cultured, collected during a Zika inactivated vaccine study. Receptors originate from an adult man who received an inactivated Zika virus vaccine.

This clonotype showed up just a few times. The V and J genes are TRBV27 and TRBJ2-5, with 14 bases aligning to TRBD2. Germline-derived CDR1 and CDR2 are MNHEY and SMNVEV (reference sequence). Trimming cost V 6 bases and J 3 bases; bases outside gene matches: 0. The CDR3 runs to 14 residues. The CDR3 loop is CASRTSGGEETQYF. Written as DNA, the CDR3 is TGTGCCAGCAGGACTAGCGGGGGGGAAGAGACCCAGTACTTC.

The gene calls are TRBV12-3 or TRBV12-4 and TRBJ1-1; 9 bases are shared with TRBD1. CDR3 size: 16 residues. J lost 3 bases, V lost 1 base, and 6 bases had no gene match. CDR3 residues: CASSLEQGALHTEAFF. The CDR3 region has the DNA TGTGCCAGCAGTTTAGAACAGGGGGCTTTACACACTGAAGCTTTCTTT.

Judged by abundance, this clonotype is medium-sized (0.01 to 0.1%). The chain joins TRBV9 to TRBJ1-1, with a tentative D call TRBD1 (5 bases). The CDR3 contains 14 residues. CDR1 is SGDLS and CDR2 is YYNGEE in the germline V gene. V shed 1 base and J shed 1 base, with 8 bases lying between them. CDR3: CASSVSQGNTEAFF. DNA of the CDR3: TGTGCCAGCAGCGTAAGCCAGGGGAACACTGAAGCTTTCTTT.

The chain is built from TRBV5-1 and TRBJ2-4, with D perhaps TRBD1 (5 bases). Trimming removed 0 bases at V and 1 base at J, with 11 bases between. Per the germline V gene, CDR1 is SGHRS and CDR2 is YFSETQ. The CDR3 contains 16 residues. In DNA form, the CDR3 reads TGCGCCAGCAGCTTGGTCCCAGGGTCGGCCAAAAACATTCAGTACTTC. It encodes CASSLVPGSAKNIQYF.

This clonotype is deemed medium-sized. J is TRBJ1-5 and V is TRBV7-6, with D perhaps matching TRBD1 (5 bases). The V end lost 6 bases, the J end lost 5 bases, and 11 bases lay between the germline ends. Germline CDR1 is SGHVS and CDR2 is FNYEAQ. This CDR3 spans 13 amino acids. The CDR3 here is CASSRQFDQPQHF. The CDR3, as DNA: TGTGCCAGCAGTCGACAGTTTGATCAGCCCCAGCATTTT. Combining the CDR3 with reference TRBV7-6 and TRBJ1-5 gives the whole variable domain GAGVSQSPRYKVTKRGQDVALRCDPISGHVSLYWYRQALGQGPEFLTYFNYEAQQDKSGLPNDRFSAERPEGSISTLTIQRTEQRDSAMYRCASSRQFDQPQHFGDGTRLSIL.

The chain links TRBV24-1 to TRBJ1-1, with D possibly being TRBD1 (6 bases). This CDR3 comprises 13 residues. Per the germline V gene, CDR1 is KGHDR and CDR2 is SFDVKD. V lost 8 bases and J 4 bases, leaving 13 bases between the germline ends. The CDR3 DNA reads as TGTGCCACCAAACAGGGAGCTCGCACTGAAGCTTTCTTT. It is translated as CATKQGARTEAFF.

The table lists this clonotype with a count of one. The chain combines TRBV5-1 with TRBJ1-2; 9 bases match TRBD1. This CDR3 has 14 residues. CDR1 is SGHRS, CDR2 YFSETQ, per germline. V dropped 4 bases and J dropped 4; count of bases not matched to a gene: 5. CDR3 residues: CASSLGQGSYGYTF. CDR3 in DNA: TGCGCCAGCAGCCTAGGACAGGGGAGCTATGGCTACACCTTC.

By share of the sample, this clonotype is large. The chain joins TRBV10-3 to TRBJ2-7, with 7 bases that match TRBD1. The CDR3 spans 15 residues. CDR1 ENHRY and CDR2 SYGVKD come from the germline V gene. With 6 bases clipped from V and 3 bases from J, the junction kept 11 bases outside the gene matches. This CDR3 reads CAISDPPTGIYEQYF. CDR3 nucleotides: TGTGCCATCAGCGACCCACCGACAGGGATCTACGAGCAGTACTTC.

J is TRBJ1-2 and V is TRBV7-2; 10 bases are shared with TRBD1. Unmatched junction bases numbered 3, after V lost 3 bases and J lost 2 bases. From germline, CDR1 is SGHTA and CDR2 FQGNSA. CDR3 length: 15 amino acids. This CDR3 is CASSFPGQGNYGYTF. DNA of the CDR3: TGTGCCAGCAGCTTTCCGGGACAGGGGAACTATGGCTACACCTTC.

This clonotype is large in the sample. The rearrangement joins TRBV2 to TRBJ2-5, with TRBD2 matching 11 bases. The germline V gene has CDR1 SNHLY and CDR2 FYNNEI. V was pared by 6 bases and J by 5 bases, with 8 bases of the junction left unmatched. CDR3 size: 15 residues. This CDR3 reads CASSFTSGGGETQYF. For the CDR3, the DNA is TGTGCCAGCAGCTTCACTAGCGGGGGAGGGGAGACCCAGTACTTC.

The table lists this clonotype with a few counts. This chain's CDR3 is CASSTFGRNTEAFF. The CDR3 DNA sequence: TGTGCCAGTAGTACGTTCGGCAGAAACACTGAAGCTTTCTTT. The chain combines TRBV19 with TRBJ1-1; no clear D. Germline CDR1 is LNHDA and CDR2 is SQIVND (reference sequence). This CDR3 is 14 amino acids long. V was trimmed by 4 bases and J by 2 bases, leaving 11 bases between them.